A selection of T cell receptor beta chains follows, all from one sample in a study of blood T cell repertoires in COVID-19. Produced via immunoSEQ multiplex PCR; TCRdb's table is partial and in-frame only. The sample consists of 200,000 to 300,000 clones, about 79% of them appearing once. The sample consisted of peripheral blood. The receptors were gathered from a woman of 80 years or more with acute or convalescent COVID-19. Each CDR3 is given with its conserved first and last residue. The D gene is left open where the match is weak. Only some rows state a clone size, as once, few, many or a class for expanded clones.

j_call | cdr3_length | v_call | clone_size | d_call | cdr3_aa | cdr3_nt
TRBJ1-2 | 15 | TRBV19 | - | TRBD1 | CASSRGQGGNYGYTF | TGTGCCAGTAGCAGAGGACAGGGCGGAAACTATGGCTACACCTTC
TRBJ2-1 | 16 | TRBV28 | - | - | CASSLSDGQIYNEQFF | TGTGCCAGCAGTTTATCCGACGGACAGATCTACAATGAGCAGTTCTTC
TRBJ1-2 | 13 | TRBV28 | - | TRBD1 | CASSPGTGYGYTF | TGTGCCAGCAGCCCTGGGACAGGTTATGGCTACACCTTC
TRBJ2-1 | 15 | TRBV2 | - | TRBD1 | CASRDRDSGINEQFF | TGTGCCAGCCGCGACCGGGACAGCGGCATCAATGAGCAGTTCTTC
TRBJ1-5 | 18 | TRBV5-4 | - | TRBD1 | CASSFTGGPLHSNQPQHF | TGTGCCAGCAGCTTCACAGGGGGACCCCTACATAGCAATCAGCCCCAGCATTTT
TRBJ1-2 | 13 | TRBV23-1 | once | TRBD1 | CASDRDRRYGYTF | TGCGCCAGTGACAGGGACAGAAGGTATGGCTACACCTTC
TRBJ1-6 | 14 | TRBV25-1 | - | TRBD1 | CASSWDRDNSPLHF | TGTGCCAGCAGTTGGGACAGGGATAATTCACCCCTCCACTTT
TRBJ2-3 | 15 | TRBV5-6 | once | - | CASSLGLALTDTQYF | TGTGCCAGCAGCTTGGGTCTAGCACTCACAGATACGCAGTATTTT
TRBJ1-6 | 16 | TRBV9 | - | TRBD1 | CASSVATDRGNSPLHF | TGTGCCAGCAGCGTAGCAACGGACAGGGGTAATTCACCCCTCCACTTT
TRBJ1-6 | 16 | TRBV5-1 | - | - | CASSLSRAGYNSPLHF | TGCGCCAGCAGCTTATCACGTGCGGGGTATAATTCACCCCTCCACTTT
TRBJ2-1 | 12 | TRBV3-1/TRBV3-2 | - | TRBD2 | CATQRGRGEQFF | TGTGCCACCCAGCGGGGACGGGGTGAGCAGTTCTTC
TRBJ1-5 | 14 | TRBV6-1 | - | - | CASSEAQSNQPQHF | TGTGCCAGCAGTGAAGCGCAGAGCAATCAGCCCCAGCATTTT
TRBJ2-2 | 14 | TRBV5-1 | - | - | CASSLIGIPGELFF | TGCGCCAGCAGCTTGATCGGGATCCCCGGGGAGCTGTTTTTT
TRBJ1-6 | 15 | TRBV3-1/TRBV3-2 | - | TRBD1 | CASSQETGWGSPLHF | TGTGCCAGCAGCCAAGAGACAGGGTGGGGTTCACCCCTCCACTTT
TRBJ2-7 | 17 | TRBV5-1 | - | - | CASSLGPSLATLYEQYF | TGCGCCAGCAGCTTGGGGCCCTCATTGGCCACCCTCTACGAGCAGTACTTC
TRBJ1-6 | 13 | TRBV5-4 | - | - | CASSPPGGSPLHF | TGTGCCAGCAGCCCGCCGGGTGGTTCACCCCTCCACTTT
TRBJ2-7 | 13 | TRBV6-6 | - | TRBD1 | CASVGTVSYEQYF | TGTGCCAGCGTCGGGACAGTATCCTACGAGCAGTACTTC
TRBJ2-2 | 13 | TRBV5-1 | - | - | CASSSTSTGELFF | TGCGCCAGCAGCTCGACTAGCACCGGGGAGCTGTTTTTT
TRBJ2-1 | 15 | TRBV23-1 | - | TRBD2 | CASSQRGVRYNEQFF | TGCGCCAGCAGTCAACGGGGGGTGAGATACAATGAGCAGTTCTTC
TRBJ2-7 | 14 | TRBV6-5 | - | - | CASTQTGNSYEQYF | TGTGCCAGCACCCAGACAGGAAACTCCTACGAGCAGTACTTC
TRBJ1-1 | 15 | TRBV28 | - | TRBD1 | CASRPPGGLGTEAFF | TGTGCCAGCAGGCCCCCAGGGGGCTTGGGCACTGAAGCTTTCTTT
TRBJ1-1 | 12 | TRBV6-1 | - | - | CASSDRYTEAFF | TGTGCCAGCAGTGACAGATACACTGAAGCTTTCTTT
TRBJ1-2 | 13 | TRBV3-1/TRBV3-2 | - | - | CASSQGGINGYTF | TGTGCCAGCAGCCAAGGAGGGATTAATGGCTACACCTTC
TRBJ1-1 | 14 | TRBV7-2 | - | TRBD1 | CASSPGGANTEAFF | TGTGCCAGCAGCCCAGGGGGCGCGAACACTGAAGCTTTCTTT
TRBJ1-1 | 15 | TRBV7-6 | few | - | CASSPLGGASTEAFF | TGTGCCAGCAGCCCCCTCGGGGGGGCGAGTACTGAAGCTTTCTTT
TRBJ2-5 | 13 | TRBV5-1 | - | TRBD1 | CASRDRGRETQYF | TGCGCCAGCCGGGACAGGGGCCGGGAGACCCAGTACTTC
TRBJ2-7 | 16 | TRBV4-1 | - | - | CASSQDVTRVTYEQYF | TGCGCCAGCAGCCAAGACGTGACGCGGGTTACATACGAGCAGTACTTC
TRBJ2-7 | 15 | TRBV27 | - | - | CASRLKGGETYEQYF | TGTGCCAGCAGACTAAAAGGGGGGGAGACCTACGAGCAGTACTTC
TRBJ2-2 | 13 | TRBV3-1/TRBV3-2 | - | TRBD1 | CASGQGNTGELFF | TGTGCCAGTGGACAGGGGAACACCGGGGAGCTGTTTTTT